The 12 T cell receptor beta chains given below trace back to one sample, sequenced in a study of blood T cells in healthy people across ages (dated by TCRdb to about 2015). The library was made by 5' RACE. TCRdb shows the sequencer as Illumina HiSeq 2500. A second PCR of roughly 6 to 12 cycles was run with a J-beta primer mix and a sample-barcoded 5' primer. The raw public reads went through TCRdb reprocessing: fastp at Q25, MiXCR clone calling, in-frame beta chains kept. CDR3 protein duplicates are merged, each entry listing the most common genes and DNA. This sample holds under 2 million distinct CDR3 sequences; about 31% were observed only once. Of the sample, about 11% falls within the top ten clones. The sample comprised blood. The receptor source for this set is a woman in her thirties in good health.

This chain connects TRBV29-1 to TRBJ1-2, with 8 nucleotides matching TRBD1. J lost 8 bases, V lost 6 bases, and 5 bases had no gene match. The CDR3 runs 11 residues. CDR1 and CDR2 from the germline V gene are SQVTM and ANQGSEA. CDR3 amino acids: CSVTGAGGYTF. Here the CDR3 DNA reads TGCAGCGTGACAGGGGCTGGGGGCTACACCTTC.

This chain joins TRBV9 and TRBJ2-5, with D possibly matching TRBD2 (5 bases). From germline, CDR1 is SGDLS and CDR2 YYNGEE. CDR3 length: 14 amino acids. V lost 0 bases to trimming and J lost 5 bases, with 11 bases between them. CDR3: CASSVAPLDETQYF. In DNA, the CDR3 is TGTGCCAGCAGCGTAGCTCCACTAGATGAGACCCAGTACTTC.

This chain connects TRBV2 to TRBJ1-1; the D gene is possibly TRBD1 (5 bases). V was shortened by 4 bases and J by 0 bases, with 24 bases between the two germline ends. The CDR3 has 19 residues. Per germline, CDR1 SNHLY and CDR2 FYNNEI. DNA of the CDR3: TGTGCCAGCAGTGTAGGGGAAGAGGGGTTGGGGGTCCTGAACACTGAAGCTTTCTTT. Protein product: CASSVGEEGLGVLNTEAFF.

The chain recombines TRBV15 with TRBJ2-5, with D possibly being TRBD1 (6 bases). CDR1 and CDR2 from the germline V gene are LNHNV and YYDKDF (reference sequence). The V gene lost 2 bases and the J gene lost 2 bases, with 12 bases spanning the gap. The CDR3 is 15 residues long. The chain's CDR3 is CATSRSGGLQETQYF. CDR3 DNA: TGTGCCACCAGCAGATCTGGGGGCCTGCAAGAGACCCAGTACTTC. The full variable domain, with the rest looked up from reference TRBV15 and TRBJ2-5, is DAMVIQNPRYQVTQFGKPVTLSCSQTLNHNVMYWYQQKSSQAPKLLFHYYDKDFNNEADTPDNFQSRRPNTSFCFLDIRSPGLGDTAMYLCATSRSGGLQETQYFGPGTRLLVL.

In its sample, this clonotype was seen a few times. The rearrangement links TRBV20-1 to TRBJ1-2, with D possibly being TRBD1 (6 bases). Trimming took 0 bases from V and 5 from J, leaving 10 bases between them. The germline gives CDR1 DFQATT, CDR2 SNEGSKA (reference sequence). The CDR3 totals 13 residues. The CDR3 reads CSAREYREYGYTF. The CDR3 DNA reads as TGCAGTGCTAGAGAATACAGGGAGTATGGCTACACCTTC.

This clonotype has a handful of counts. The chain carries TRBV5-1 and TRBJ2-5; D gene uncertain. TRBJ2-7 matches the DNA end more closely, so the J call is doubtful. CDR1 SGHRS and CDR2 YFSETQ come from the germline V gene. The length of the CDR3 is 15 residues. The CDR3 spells CASSQSGPATTEQYF. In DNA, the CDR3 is TGCGCCAGCAGCCAATCCGGGCCCGCAACGACCGAGCAGTACTTC.

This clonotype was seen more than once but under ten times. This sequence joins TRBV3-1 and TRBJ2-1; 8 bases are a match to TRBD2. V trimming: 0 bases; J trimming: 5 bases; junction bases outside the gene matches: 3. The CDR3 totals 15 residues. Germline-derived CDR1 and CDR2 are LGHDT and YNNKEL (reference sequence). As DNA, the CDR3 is TGTGCCAGCAGCCAAGAAAGGACTAGCAACAATGAGCAGTTCTTC. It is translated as CASSQERTSNNEQFF.

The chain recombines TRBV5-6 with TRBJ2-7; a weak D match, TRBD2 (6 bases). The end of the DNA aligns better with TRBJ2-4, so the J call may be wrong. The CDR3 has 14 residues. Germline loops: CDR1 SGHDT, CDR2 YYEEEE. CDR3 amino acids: CASSLAGGKNIQYF. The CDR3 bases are TGTGCCAGCAGCTTGGCTGGGGGGAAAAACATTCAGTACTTC.

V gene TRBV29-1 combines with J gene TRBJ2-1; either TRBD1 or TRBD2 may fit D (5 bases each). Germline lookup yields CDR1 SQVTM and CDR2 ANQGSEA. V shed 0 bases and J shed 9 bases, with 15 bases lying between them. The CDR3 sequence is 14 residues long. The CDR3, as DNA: TGCAGCGTTGAAGATGGGACCCCTGGGGGTGAGCAGTTCTTC. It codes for CSVEDGTPGGEQFF.

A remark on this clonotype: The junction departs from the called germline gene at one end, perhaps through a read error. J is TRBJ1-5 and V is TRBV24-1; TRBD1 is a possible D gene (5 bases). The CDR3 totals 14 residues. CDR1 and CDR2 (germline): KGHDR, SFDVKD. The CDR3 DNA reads TGCGCCACCAGTGCTTTGGGGGTAAGCCAGCCCCAGCATTTT. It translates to CATSALGVSQPQHF.

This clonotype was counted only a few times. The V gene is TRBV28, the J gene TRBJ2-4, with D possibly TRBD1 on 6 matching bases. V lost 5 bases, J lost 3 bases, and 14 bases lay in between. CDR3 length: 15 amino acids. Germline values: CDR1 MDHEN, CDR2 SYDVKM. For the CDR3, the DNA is TGTGCCAGCAGTCCAAGGACAGAGGTCAAAAACATTCAGTACTTC. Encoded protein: CASSPRTEVKNIQYF.

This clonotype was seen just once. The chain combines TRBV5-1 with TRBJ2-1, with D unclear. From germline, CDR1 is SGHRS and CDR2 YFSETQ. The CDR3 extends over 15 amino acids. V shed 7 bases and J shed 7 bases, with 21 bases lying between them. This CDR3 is CASQPEGIIINEQFF. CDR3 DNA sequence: TGCGCCAGCCAACCCGAAGGGATCATAATTAATGAGCAGTTCTTC.